This TCR beta chain was sequenced during a study of blood T cell repertoires in COVID-19. The assay was immunoSEQ multiplex PCR, and TCRdb's table has in-frame clones only and misses some. The sample lists 120,000 to 150,000 clones, almost 85% occurring once. Germline V CDR1 and CDR2: KGHSH, LQKENI. The CDR3 contains 13 residues. J was trimmed by 2 bases and V by 3 bases; bases with no gene match: 1. In its sample, this clone was seen once. The chain has TRBV18 and TRBJ2-7; 7 nucleotides match TRBD1. The sequence was collected from a man over 45 with acute or convalescent COVID-19. Material: peripheral blood. CDR3 bases: TGTGCCAGCTCACCTGACAGGGCCTACGAGCAGTACTTC. It encodes CASSPDRAYEQYF.